This TCR beta chain is drawn from a study of T cell responses to AZD1222 COVID-19 vaccine. Study results and caveats: Among the donors, most were white British and more were female, and clonal diversity was possibly underestimated.

The repertoire was sequenced with immunoSEQ multiplex PCR; TCRdb's copy has only in-frame clones and lacks some. The sample comprises some 280,000 clones, around 93% of which are singletons, and 0.5% to 0.65% rests with the top ten. On this clone itself: The antigen remains undetermined.

Per germline, CDR1 MDHEN and CDR2 SYDVKM. The CDR3 covers 16 residues. V lost 3 bases to trimming and J lost 2 bases; unmatched junction nucleotides: 8. The chain couples TRBV28 to TRBJ1-2, with 8 nucleotides matching TRBD1. This TCR came from an adult who received the AZD1222 COVID-19 vaccine. The sequencing used peripheral blood, collected 28 days after the second AZD1222 dose. For the CDR3, the DNA is TGTGCCAGCAGTTTCCCCGGGACAGGACGGAACTATGGCTACACCTTC. Protein sequence: CASSFPGTGRNYGYTF.